These T cell receptor beta chains were read from a single sample in a study of shared clonotypes between healthy human individuals. Measured with immunoSEQ multiplex PCR; TCRdb has only the in-frame clones, and not every one. There are some 630,000 clones in the sample; 55% to 75% occur only once, and around 2% lies in the top ten. The sequencing sample was made of memory CD4+ T cells sorted from blood. The receptors shown here come from a woman aged 30 to 39 in good health. The CDR3 runs from the conserved cysteine through the conserved F or W. D genes are given only for firm matches. Not every row has a clone size; where given, it reads once, few, many or a size class.

V	size	J	D	CDR3	DNA
TRBV7-8	once	TRBJ2-6	.	CASSLLGSSGANVLTF	TGTGCCAGCAGCTTACTCGGGAGCTCTGGGGCCAACGTCCTGACTTTC
TRBV29-1	.	TRBJ2-5	TRBD2	CSAGLAGARETQYF	TGCAGCGCAGGACTAGCGGGAGCTCGTGAGACCCAGTACTTC
TRBV29-1	few	TRBJ2-7	TRBD2	CSVDTSGRAGEQYF	TGCAGCGTTGACACTAGCGGGAGGGCCGGGGAGCAGTACTTC
TRBV5-4	.	TRBJ2-1	.	CASSLGGALVNEQFF	TGTGCCAGCAGCTTGGGAGGAGCCTTGGTCAATGAGCAGTTCTTC
TRBV28	few	TRBJ2-1	.	CASDGPTNNEQFF	TGTGCCAGCGACGGGCCAACAAACAATGAGCAGTTCTTC
TRBV28	.	TRBJ1-2	.	CASQNPGDGYTF	TGTGCCAGCCAAAACCCGGGGGATGGCTACACCTTC
TRBV4-1	.	TRBJ2-4	.	CASTTTGAKNIQYF	TGCGCCAGCACCACGACTGGGGCCAAAAACATTCAGTACTTC
TRBV30	.	TRBJ2-1	.	CAWRAGNNNEQFF	TGTGCCTGGAGGGCAGGGAACAACAATGAGCAGTTCTTC
TRBV27	.	TRBJ2-5	.	CATQGVAGKETQYF	TGTGCCACCCAGGGGGTAGCGGGAAAAGAGACCCAGTACTTC
TRBV28	.	TRBJ2-2	.	CASRTRGQILFTGELFF	TGTGCCAGCAGGACCCGCGGACAGATCCTGTTCACCGGGGAGCTGTTTTTT
TRBV28	.	TRBJ2-7	TRBD2	CASMPSGSLYEQYF	TGTGCCAGCATGCCTAGCGGGAGTTTATACGAGCAGTACTTC
TRBV19	.	TRBJ1-5	.	CASSIDGRVDQPQHF	TGTGCCAGTAGTATAGATGGCAGGGTAGATCAGCCCCAGCATTTT
TRBV7-9	.	TRBJ1-3	.	CASSSPGSPGNTIYF	TGTGCCAGCAGCTCGCCGGGCAGCCCTGGAAACACCATATATTTT
TRBV4-2	.	TRBJ1-5	.	CASSQGRHQPQHF	TGTGCCAGCAGCCAAGGCCGACATCAGCCCCAGCATTTT
TRBV21-1	.	TRBJ2-1	.	CANSSPGNEQFF	TGTGCCAACTCCTCCCCGGGCAATGAGCAGTTCTTC
TRBV25-1	.	TRBJ2-1	TRBD2	CASSVRTSGTYNEQFF	TGTGCCAGCAGTGTTAGGACTAGCGGGACCTACAATGAGCAGTTCTTC
TRBV7-9	.	TRBJ1-4	.	CASSRRGTVGTNEKLFF	TGTGCCAGCAGCCGACGGGGGACGGTGGGGACTAATGAAAAACTGTTTTTT
TRBV18	.	TRBJ1-4	.	CASSAGSRGEKLFF	TGTGCCAGCTCGGCCGGGTCCAGGGGCGAAAAACTGTTTTTT
TRBV11-2	.	TRBJ2-1	.	CASSLGSVADEQFF	TGTGCCAGCAGCTTAGGCTCGGTGGCGGATGAGCAGTTCTTC
TRBV5-1	once	TRBJ2-1	TRBD2	CASSLGSSGRWRDNEQFF	TGCGCCAGCAGCTTGGGTTCTAGCGGGAGGTGGAGAGACAATGAGCAGTTCTTC
TRBV27	.	TRBJ2-7	.	CASRAANSYEQYF	TGTGCCAGTAGAGCGGCCAACTCCTACGAGCAGTACTTC
TRBV9	once	TRBJ2-1	TRBD2	CASSSPGTSNEQFF	TGTGCCAGCAGCTCCCCCGGGACTAGCAATGAGCAGTTCTTC